The 24 T cell receptor beta chains in this list originate from one sample, sequenced in a study of shared T cell receptors in the human thymus (dated by TCRdb to about 2021). Libraries were built with the immunoSEQ multiplex PCR assay. TCRdb's version of the immuneACCESS table is confined to in-frame rearrangements and falls short of the full clone set. An unresolved V gene accounts for under half of the shortfall where checked; the remainder is of unknown origin. The sample table holds approximately 660,000 clones, of which 88% were seen once. Over 0.008% of the sample comes from the top ten. The same data also went into a second study, on human thymus T cells.

Sequenced sample: thymocytes. The source is a boy younger than two with a congenital heart defect. Donor details come from another sample of the same person, matched by shared clones.

The chain couples TRBV10-3 to TRBJ1-1, with 8 bases matching TRBD1. The trim removed 2 bases at V and 5 bases at J, leaving 7 bases unmatched. The CDR3 consists of 15 residues. The V gene's germline CDR1 is ENHRY and CDR2 SYGVKD. In DNA, the CDR3 is TGTGCCATCAGTGAGGGGAAGACAGGGGTTACTGAAGCTTTCTTT. Protein sequence: CAISEGKTGVTEAFF.

The chain is built from TRBV18 and TRBJ2-7; D gene unclear. Per the germline V gene, CDR1 is KGHSH and CDR2 is LQKENI. V was shortened by 1 base and J by 1 base, with 5 bases between the two germline ends. CDR3 length equals 13 residues. In DNA, the CDR3 is TGTGCCAGCTCACCACGAGGTTCCTACGAGCAGTACTTC. The encoded protein is CASSPRGSYEQYF. The entire variable domain, with the rest obtained from reference TRBV18 and TRBJ2-7, is as follows: NAGVMQNPRHLVRRRGQEARLRCSPMKGHSHVYWYRQLPEEGLKFMVYLQKENIIDESGMPKERFSAEFPKEGPSILRIQQVVRGDSAAYFCASSPRGSYEQYFGPGTRLTVT.

The V gene is TRBV6-5, the J gene TRBJ2-1, with a tentative D call TRBD2 (6 bases). V was cut by 6 bases and J by 9 bases, with 15 bases left in between. Germline CDR1 is MNHEY and CDR2 is SVGAGI. The CDR3 covers 13 residues. The CDR3 coding sequence is TGTGCCAGCAGAAGAGGGGAGGAAGGTGAGCAGTTCTTC. Translating it yields CASRRGEEGEQFF.

This sequence joins TRBV5-1 and TRBJ2-7; 7 nucleotides match TRBD2. This CDR3 comprises 16 residues. V trimming: 3 bases; J trimming: 2 bases; junction bases outside the gene matches: 11. The germline gives CDR1 SGHRS, CDR2 YFSETQ. CDR3 loop: CASSSLAARRPYEQYF. The CDR3 DNA is TGCGCCAGCAGCTCTCTAGCGGCACGAAGACCCTACGAGCAGTACTTC.

CDR3 sequence (DNA): TGTGCCAGCAGAGGAGCGGGAGTTTCCGGGGAGCTGTTTTTT. Amino acid sequence: CASRGAGVSGELFF. The chain joins TRBV14 to TRBJ2-2; 8 bases match TRBD2. J was trimmed by 6 bases and V by 6 bases; bases with no gene match: 6. Germline V lookup: CDR1 SGHDN, CDR2 FVKESK. CDR3 length equals 14 residues. Together with reference TRBV14 and TRBJ2-2, the CDR3 gives the full variable domain: EAGVTQFPSHSVIEKGQTVTLRCDPISGHDNLYWYRRVMGKEIKFLLHFVKESKQDESGMPNNRFLAERTGGTYSTLKVQPAELEDSGVYFCASRGAGVSGELFFGEGSRLTVL.

Comment on this clone: The junction and the germline gene differ at one end; a read error may be behind it. The V gene is TRBV15, the J gene TRBJ2-2; D possibly corresponds to TRBD1 (5 bases). The germline V gene encodes CDR1 LNHNV and CDR2 YYDKDF (reference sequence). This CDR3 has 16 residues. The CDR3 loop reads CAARVGAPRNTGELFF. The CDR3 DNA sequence: TGTGCCGCCAGAGTAGGGGCACCTAGGAACACCGGGGAGCTGTTTTTT.

This chain uses TRBV13 with TRBJ2-1, with 8 nucleotides matching TRBD2. V lost 1 base and J lost 0; bases outside the gene matches: 5. Per germline, CDR1 PRHDT and CDR2 FYEKMQ (reference sequence). The CDR3 covers 17 residues. This CDR3 is CASSLELAESSYNEQFF. In DNA, the CDR3 is TGTGCCAGCAGCTTAGAACTAGCGGAGAGCTCCTACAATGAGCAGTTCTTC.

This clone occurred once. This sample includes further DNA sequences coding for the same CDR3. The chain uses TRBV27 and TRBJ2-7; 9 bases align to TRBD1. Germline CDR1 reads MNHEY; CDR2 reads SMNVEV (reference sequence). The CDR3 is 13 residues long. Trimming cost V 2 bases and J 4 bases; bases outside gene matches: 0. The CDR3 loop reads CASSLGTGYEQYF. For the CDR3, the DNA is TGTGCCAGCAGTTTAGGGACAGGGTACGAGCAGTACTTC.

The rearrangement joins TRBV5-4 to TRBJ2-7; 7 bases are a match to TRBD2. Germline-derived CDR1 and CDR2 are SGHNT and YYREEE (reference sequence). The CDR3 length is 14 residues. Trimming cost V 5 bases and J 2 bases; bases outside gene matches: 7. The CDR3 sequence is CASSPAGPTYEQYF. CDR3 DNA: TGTGCCAGCAGTCCAGCGGGACCTACCTACGAGCAGTACTTC. Looking up the rest from reference TRBV5-4 and TRBJ2-7 gives the full variable domain: ETGVTQSPTHLIKTRGQQVTLRCSSQSGHNTVSWYQQALGQGPQFIFQYYREEENGRGNFPPRFSGLQFPNYSSELNVNALELDDSALYLCASSPAGPTYEQYFGPGTRLTVT.

The rearrangement joins TRBV27 to TRBJ2-3, with 13 positions matching TRBD2. CDR3 size: 16 residues. V lost 6 bases and J lost 4; bases outside the gene matches: 7. Germline V gene data show CDR1 as MNHEY and CDR2 as SMNVEV (reference sequence). In nucleotides, the CDR3 is TGTGCCAGCAGCCCCCCGACTAGCGGGAGGTCAGATACGCAGTATTTT. It translates to CASSPPTSGRSDTQYF.

V gene TRBV27 combines with J gene TRBJ2-7; TRBD1 is a possible D gene (5 bases). CDR3 length equals 15 residues. Trimming cost V 5 bases and J 1 base, with 15 bases left between them. The germline V gene has CDR1 MNHEY and CDR2 SMNVEV (reference sequence). CDR3 in amino acids: CASSRKGHLSYEQYF. CDR3 in DNA: TGTGCCAGCAGTCGGAAAGGACACCTTTCCTACGAGCAGTACTTC.

The chain combines TRBV7-9 with TRBJ2-1, with 7 bases that match TRBD2. The CDR3 is 13 residues long. The J segment lost 14 bases and the V segment lost 8 bases, leaving 15 bases of the junction unmatched. Looked up from germline, CDR1 is SEHNR and CDR2 is FQNEAQ (reference sequence). CDR3 residues: CASAHGSGIAEFF. The CDR3 DNA is TGTGCCAGCGCACACGGGAGCGGGATAGCGGAGTTCTTC.

The gene calls are TRBV5-6 and TRBJ2-3, with D possibly being TRBD2 (5 bases). The CDR3 sequence is 13 residues long. Germline V gives CDR1 SGHDT, CDR2 YYEEEE. V lost 2 bases to trimming and J lost 4 bases, with 8 bases between them. The CDR3 coding sequence is TGTGCCAGCAGCTTACTAGAATCAGATACGCAGTATTTT. It encodes CASSLLESDTQYF.

CDR3 residues: CASSRRTGKRQETQYF. The CDR3 nucleotides are TGCGCCAGCAGCCGAAGGACAGGGAAGCGACAAGAGACCCAGTACTTC. V and J are TRBV4-3 and TRBJ2-5; 8 nucleotides match TRBD1. The germline V gene encodes CDR1 LGHNA and CDR2 YSLEER. The CDR3 has 16 residues. Unmatched junction bases numbered 9, after V lost 4 bases and J lost 2 bases.

The chain has TRBV7-6 and TRBJ2-1; 10 nucleotides line up with TRBD2. Germline V gene lookup returns CDR1 SGHVS and CDR2 FNYEAQ. Trimming removed 6 bases from V and 0 bases from J; junction bases left unmatched: 5. CDR3 length equals 16 residues. The CDR3 loop reads CASSPGLAVSYNEQFF. The CDR3 DNA follows: TGTGCCAGCAGTCCCGGACTAGCGGTCTCCTACAATGAGCAGTTCTTC.

V is TRBV2 and J is TRBJ2-1, with 8 bases lining up with TRBD2. The CDR3 totals 14 residues. The ends lost 4 bases at V and 8 bases at J; junction bases unmatched: 7. The germline CDR1 and CDR2 sequences are SNHLY and FYNNEI. As DNA, the CDR3 is TGTGCCAGCAGTGGGGGGGCAGCGGGAGATGAGCAGTTCTTC. This translates into CASSGGAAGDEQFF.

The chain carries TRBV9 and TRBJ1-1; 9 positions match TRBD1. The CDR3 extends over 16 amino acids. V shed 4 bases and J 6 bases; nucleotides not matched to a gene: 13. Germline V gene sequence: CDR1 SGDLS, CDR2 YYNGEE. CDR3 region: CASSRGGTGLDSEAFF. As DNA, the CDR3 is TGTGCCAGCAGCCGGGGGGGGACAGGGCTAGACTCTGAAGCTTTCTTT.

The chain links TRBV27 to TRBJ2-3; 7 nucleotides align to TRBD2. Germline V gives CDR1 MNHEY, CDR2 SMNVEV (reference sequence). The trim removed 2 bases at V and 1 base at J, leaving 3 bases unmatched. The CDR3 extends over 15 amino acids. This CDR3 is CASSLERDGTDTQYF. In DNA form, the CDR3 reads TGTGCCAGCAGTTTAGAGCGGGATGGCACAGATACGCAGTATTTT.

The chain recombines TRBV19 with TRBJ1-2; D possibly corresponds to TRBD1 (6 bases). Trimming removed 5 bases from V and 4 bases from J, with 17 bases in between. Looked up from germline, CDR1 is LNHDA and CDR2 is SQIVND (reference sequence). The CDR3 has 15 residues. The CDR3 sequence is CASSPRRGGTYGYTF. The CDR3 nucleotides are TGTGCCAGTAGTCCCCGGCGGGGGGGCACCTATGGCTACACCTTC.

The gene calls are TRBV5-6 and TRBJ2-7; 7 nucleotides agree with TRBD1. CDR1 is SGHDT, CDR2 YYEEEE, per germline. V gave up 0 bases and J gave up 5 bases; unmatched junction bases: 11. The length of the CDR3 is 16 residues. In DNA form, the CDR3 reads TGTGCCAGCAGCTTGGATAGGCAGGGGGTTTTCGACGAGCAGTACTTC. Protein: CASSLDRQGVFDEQYF.

The gene calls are TRBV9 and TRBJ2-3; 10 bases align to TRBD2. This CDR3 has 18 amino acids. The germline V gene encodes CDR1 SGDLS and CDR2 YYNGEE. V was pared by 0 bases and J by 9 bases, with 16 bases of the junction left unmatched. This chain's CDR3 is CASSVDGQGLAGAKTQYF. The CDR3 coding sequence is TGTGCCAGCAGCGTAGATGGGCAGGGGCTAGCGGGAGCGAAGACGCAGTATTTT.

The gene calls are TRBV4-2 and TRBJ2-1; 8 positions match TRBD2. The junction had 8 bases not matched to a gene; V was cut back by 3 bases and J by 4 bases. Germline lookup yields CDR1 LGHNA and CDR2 YNFKEQ. The CDR3 loop spans 16 amino acids. The CDR3 reads CASSQALAGPYNEQFF. The CDR3 nucleotides are TGTGCCAGCAGCCAGGCCCTAGCGGGCCCTTACAATGAGCAGTTCTTC.

The chain combines TRBV6-5 with TRBJ1-2, with D perhaps TRBD1 (5 bases). The CDR3 has 16 residues. Per the germline V gene, CDR1 is MNHEY and CDR2 is SVGAGI. The germline V and J ends were trimmed by 1 base and 0 bases, with 12 bases remaining between them. For the CDR3, the DNA is TGTGCCAGCAGTTACTTAGGACACCTCGCTAACTATGGCTACACCTTC. Translating gives CASSYLGHLANYGYTF.

CDR3 DNA: TGTGCCAGCAGTGACAGCCCAGGGACAGATACGCAGTATTTT. It codes for CASSDSPGTDTQYF. The chain combines TRBV6-1 with TRBJ2-3; TRBD1 is a possible D gene (5 bases). Germline V lookup: CDR1 MNHNS, CDR2 SASEGT. V gave up 3 bases and J gave up 3 bases, with 10 bases separating them. The CDR3 sequence is 14 residues long.